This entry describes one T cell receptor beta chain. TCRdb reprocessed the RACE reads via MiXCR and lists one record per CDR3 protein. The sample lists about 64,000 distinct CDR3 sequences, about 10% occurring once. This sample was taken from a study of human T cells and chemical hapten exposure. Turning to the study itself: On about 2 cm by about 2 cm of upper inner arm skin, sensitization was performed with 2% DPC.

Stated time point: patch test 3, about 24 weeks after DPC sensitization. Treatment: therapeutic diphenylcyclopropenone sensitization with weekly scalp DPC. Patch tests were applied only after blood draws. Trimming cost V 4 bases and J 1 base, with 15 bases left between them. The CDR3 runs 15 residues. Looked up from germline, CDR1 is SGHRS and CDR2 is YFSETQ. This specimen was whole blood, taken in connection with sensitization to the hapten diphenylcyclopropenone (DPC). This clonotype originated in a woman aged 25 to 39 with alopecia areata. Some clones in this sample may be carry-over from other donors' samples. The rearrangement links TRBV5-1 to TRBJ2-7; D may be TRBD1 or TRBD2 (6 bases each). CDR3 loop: CASSQGGGPSYEQYF. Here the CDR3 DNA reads TGCGCCAGCAGCCAAGGAGGGGGTCCATCCTACGAGCAGTACTTC.